This is a list of T cell receptor beta chains from one sample in a study of CD8+CD57+ T cells in acquired aplastic anemia. Using its own MiXCR run on the reads, TCRdb lists one record per CDR3 protein. The data show about 160,000 distinct CDR3 sequences, with roughly 43% seen just once and approximately 3% held by the top ten. What was sequenced was sorted CD4+, CD8+, or CD8+CD57+ T cells (not recorded which) from PBMCs. These receptors all come from a human donor with aplastic anemia. The CDR3 runs from the conserved cysteine through the conserved F or W.

CDR3: CSVRGADYEQYF; J: TRBJ2-7; V: TRBV29-1; length: 12
CDR3: CASIERGDGEQFF; J: TRBJ2-1; V: TRBV2; length: 13
CDR3: CASSDRGNNQPQHF; J: TRBJ1-5; V: TRBV2; length: 14
CDR3: CASNRPGRKVGTEAFF; J: TRBJ1-1; V: TRBV12-3/TRBV12-4; length: 16
CDR3: CASSHLQGMNTEAFF; J: TRBJ1-1; V: TRBV2; length: 15
CDR3: CASSLEGGATSVEQYF; J: TRBJ2-7; V: TRBV5-5; length: 16
CDR3: CASSQVRHEQFF; J: TRBJ2-1; V: TRBV3-1; length: 12
CDR3: CSASPRVVFDSPLHF; J: TRBJ1-6; V: TRBV20-1; length: 15
CDR3: CASSPTGTGEHEQYF; J: TRBJ2-7; V: TRBV18; length: 15
CDR3: CASSNSGGPNSPLHF; J: TRBJ1-6; V: TRBV19; length: 15
CDR3: CATSDTTGTDTQYF; J: TRBJ2-3; V: TRBV24-1; length: 14
CDR3: CASSSTNRDSGNTIYF; J: TRBJ1-3; V: TRBV12-3/TRBV12-4; length: 16
CDR3: CASIPGWGEGYNEQFF; J: TRBJ2-1; V: TRBV19; length: 16
CDR3: CASSVSGAYEQYF; J: TRBJ2-7; V: TRBV7-2; length: 13
CDR3: CATSDAVAGGEELFF; J: TRBJ2-2; V: TRBV24-1; length: 15
CDR3: CSADGLAGVSYEQYF; J: TRBJ2-7; V: TRBV20-1; length: 15
CDR3: CSVAGEGNYGYTF; J: TRBJ1-2; V: TRBV29-1; length: 13